In this sample, the clone carrying this T cell receptor beta chain turned up once. This sample was included in a study of control samples from healthy donors and cancer patients. The V gene lost 0 bases and the J gene lost 8 bases, with 16 bases spanning the gap. Germline V CDR1 and CDR2: GTSNPN, SVGIG (reference sequence). The CDR3 has 14 residues. TCRdb keeps only in-frame clones here, not all; method: immunoSEQ multiplex PCR. The sample consists of about 83,000 clones, about nine tenths of them appearing once. The sequence was obtained from a man aged 25 to 45 in good health. V usage is TRBV30 and J usage is TRBJ1-2, with D perhaps TRBD1 (6 bases). Sequenced material: blood. The CDR3 reads CAWSVGDTLGGYTF. The CDR3 DNA reads TGTGCCTGGAGTGTTGGGGACACATTGGGGGGCTACACCTTC.